This record looks at one T cell receptor beta chain sequence and its context. What this receptor recognizes is not known. The sample holds no much larger clone one base away, and base qualities are not on file. The source of the sample is a study of cytomegalovirus exposure and HLA in healthy donors (dated 2017 in TCRdb). Turning to the overall study: In an earlier analysis of under 750 of the donors, 250 to 350 Gb of sequence data and 117 million unique TCR beta sequences from about 179 million T cells were reported. Approximately 330 gigabases of sequencing data and around 90 million unique TCR sequences made up an early release that covered approximately 700 HLA-typed donors. Among the roughly 390 genotyped donors, around 81% belonged to the genetic ancestry cluster associated with self-reported Caucasian donors. The aim of the study was to test whether cataloging public T cell receptors could identify signatures of past pathogen exposure. The T cell repertoires of some 700 subjects were profiled by immunosequencing and related to cytomegalovirus serostatus. In addition to the first cohort of approximately 650 subjects, a separate validation cohort of under 150 different subjects was used. To predict cytomegalovirus infection status, the study brought together high-throughput TCR immunosequencing, statistical association of individual TCRs with disease status, and machine learning. A later analysis re-examined previously published TCR beta repertoires from several hundred donors and added high-resolution HLA genotyping to investigate patterns of TCR occurrence. Rather than drawing on any new phenotypic data, the later analysis identified candidate immune exposures from TCR beta sequences and the way those sequences occurred across donors. To decide whether each TCR beta V gene segment behaved as functional or pseudogenic, an earlier analysis of fewer than 750 of the donors relied on high-throughput TCR beta sequencing. Donor age, sex, ethnicity and CMV serostatus were compiled together with the repertoire data. A later genetic analysis took genome-wide SNP genotypes for about 55% of the roughly 670 donors and used that subset as a discovery cohort. All discovery cohort repertoires had been generated on a single sequencing platform. Class I and class II HLA loci were covered by the typing at four-digit resolution. Typing coverage varied by locus: about 629-640 donors for A, B, C, DRB1 and DQB1; approximately 500 for DQA1; more than 600 for DPA1; more than 450 for DPB1. Roughly 5 DR-DQ haplotypes were handled as single units for association and clustering, since linkage in the cohort was strong. Among around 400 genotyped donors of the cohort, an average of around 220,000 unique TCR beta nucleotide sequences was sequenced per donor, of which roughly 18% were non-productive. Overall study results and their limits: A few of the identified cytomegalovirus-associated TCR beta chains were confirmed in vitro to be specific for cytomegalovirus antigens. According to a later analysis, TCR association rates differed among HLA loci, with DRB1 alleles showing the most associated TCRs and HLA-C alleles showing the fewest. The authors suggested that the approach could potentially be generalized to other disease states and immunological phenotypes. The 87-base-pair reads could not distinguish some IMGT-functional V segments, including TRBV6-2 and TRBV6-3, so those segments were excluded. CMV serostatus was the only immune exposure information available for the cohort. Approximately 16 rarely observed V segments, including chromosome 9 orphons, were excluded from the earlier analysis of about 500 of the donors because counts were too low. A cluster of highly shared sequence variants was judged likely to represent a technical artifact of the sequencing pipeline. The cohort was sequenced for TCR beta chains only, and without alpha or paired-chain data the features that could be detected were limited. Linkage disequilibrium might explain the correlated functional status among segregating V segments, but an unknown experimental factor could not be ruled out. The study gave a list of 150 to 200 TCR beta chains associated with cytomegalovirus. Compared with the approximately 700-donor mean, donors in an Asian-associated ancestry cluster had fewer N-insertions in productive TCRs, according to a later genetic analysis. Assigning TCR associations to individual alleles was difficult when HLA alleles, especially DR and DQ, strongly co-occurred. While some public TCRs were present in many individuals, most TCR sequences turned up only very rarely across donors. HLA typing was unavailable for some donors at each locus, so association tests used only the typed subset. A further reported finding was that TCR beta sequences accurately predicted the HLA-A and HLA-B alleles for most subjects in the first cohort. V-gene and J-gene trimming of TCR beta chains was associated with a missense DCLRE1C variant in a later genetic analysis, and the association was replicated in an independent cohort. A later analysis reported that several top co-occurrence clusters appeared linked to parvovirus B19, influenza, CMV and Epstein-Barr virus. Sequencing depth was assumed to be roughly uniform across donors in the presence/absence analyses, though that assumption may not hold. A later analysis associated about 17,000 TCR beta sequences with specific HLA alleles at a false discovery rate of 0.05. Compared with equally common non-associated chains, HLA-associated TCR beta chains in a later analysis were more clonally expanded and had lower generation probabilities. The classifier was reported to diagnose cytomegalovirus status with high specificity and sensitivity in both the original and validation cohorts. An earlier analysis of approximately 590 of the donors showed that most TCR beta V segments appeared in productive rearrangements either about 87% or about 30% of the time, which broadly matched IMGT annotations. In a later analysis, most CMV-associated TCR beta chains were found to appear HLA-restricted, with HLA associations seemingly driven largely by CMV exposure.

The CDR3 covers 14 residues, taking in both the cysteine and the phenylalanine. The read is trimmed to its CDR3 DNA, 42 bases read in frame from base 1. Sequences SQVTM (CDR1) and ANQGSEA (CDR2) are obtained from the germline V gene. V drops 1 base and J drops 5 bases, leaving 14 bases in between. In total, more than 500 healthy bone marrow donors made up the cohort. Cohort members were all nominally healthy when sampled, although unrecorded immune exposures were likely present. The donor was CMV seropositive and was included in the group of about 290 seropositive cohort members. A peripheral blood sample was provided by each donor, and peripheral blood mononuclear cells were used for TCR beta sequencing. Genomic DNA extraction from the blood cell samples was performed with the Qiagen DNeasy Blood Extraction Kit. Libraries came from the immunoSEQ multiplex PCR assay. A mixture of 60 forward primers for TCR Vbeta segments and 13 reverse primers for TCR Jbeta segments was used in the multiplex PCR. Amplification of the CDR3 region of rearranged TCR beta genes was performed with a multiplex PCR assay on genomic DNA. The amplified TCR beta libraries were sequenced on the Illumina HiSeq System as 87-base-pair reads. Under the source paper's analysis protocol: A later analysis counted tens of millions of unique TCR beta chains across the 650 to 700 repertoires, and around 9.9 million of these chains were shared by at least two donors. Raw reads were error-corrected and collapsed into unique sequences by a nearest-neighbor algorithm in which closely related sequences were merged to remove PCR and sequencing errors. CDR3 sequences were aligned to IMGT reference sequences to assign V, D and J gene segments. For a sequence to be retained, a match of at least six nucleotides was required to both a V gene segment and a J gene segment. A rearrangement counted as productive if the CDR3 had no stop codons and remained in frame with V and J, and every other rearrangement counted as non-productive. Following IMGT convention, CDR3 was defined as the stretch from the second conserved V-encoded cysteine up to the conserved J-encoded phenylalanine. Sequences without an unambiguous match to a single V gene segment were excluded from the earlier analysis of 450 to 750 of the donors. In an earlier analysis of more than 500 of the donors, a V segment was called functional when productive rearrangements were above 56.7%, and segregating when the standard deviation between donors exceeded 5%. A statistical classification framework was built to diagnose cytomegalovirus status from the catalog of TCR beta chain sequences. A later analysis assigned V and J genes by comparing TCR nucleotide sequences with IMGT/GENE-DB human TR gene sequences. Using the TCRdist pipeline, a later analysis assigned CDR3 sequences along with most-parsimonious VDJ recombination scenarios. In a later analysis, every TCR beta chain was defined by the combination of its CDR3 amino acid sequence and its V-gene family, and reads without a unique V-gene family were dropped. A later analysis removed 592 highly shared, low-generation-probability nucleotide sequences to deal with suspected cross-contamination and a sequencing artifact. For each public chain, a later analysis derived a clonal expansion index from normalized ranks of inferred template counts within each repertoire. In a later analysis, generation probabilities were computed using a VDJ recombination model fitted to out-of-frame rearrangements, and the results were checked against IGoR. In a later analysis, TCR-TCR, TCR-HLA and TCR-CMV co-occurrence was scored with hypergeometric tests, and a repertoire-size bias correction was applied to TCR pairs. To estimate false discovery rates, a later analysis permuted the HLA or CMV assignments 20 times. In a later analysis, co-occurring TCRs were grouped using DBSCAN, with TCRdist sequence similarity added in when clustering inside HLA-allele-positive subsets. Repertoires with fewer than 30,000 or more than 120,000 public chains were left out of co-occurrence clustering, as were a few repertoires with anomalous nucleotide sharing. Not all clones reach the TCRdb copy of this immuneACCESS table, which keeps in-frame sequences only. Checked studies attribute under half of the gap to unresolved V genes and leave the rest unexplained. V, J and clone size derive from that table, while D and trimming were established from the DNA sequence. Counted in this sample were under 200,000 clones; approximately 77% of them appeared once. The ten largest clones add up to about 7.9% of the sample.

This chain is built from TRBV29-1 and TRBJ2-5; no D segment can be confidently identified. The source of this sequence is a male donor in good health and CMV-seropositive. Sequencing used PBMCs. The DNA reads as follows: TGCAGCGTTGAAGCATTGCGTCTACAGGAGACCCAGTACTTC. This yields the protein CSVEALRLQETQYF.